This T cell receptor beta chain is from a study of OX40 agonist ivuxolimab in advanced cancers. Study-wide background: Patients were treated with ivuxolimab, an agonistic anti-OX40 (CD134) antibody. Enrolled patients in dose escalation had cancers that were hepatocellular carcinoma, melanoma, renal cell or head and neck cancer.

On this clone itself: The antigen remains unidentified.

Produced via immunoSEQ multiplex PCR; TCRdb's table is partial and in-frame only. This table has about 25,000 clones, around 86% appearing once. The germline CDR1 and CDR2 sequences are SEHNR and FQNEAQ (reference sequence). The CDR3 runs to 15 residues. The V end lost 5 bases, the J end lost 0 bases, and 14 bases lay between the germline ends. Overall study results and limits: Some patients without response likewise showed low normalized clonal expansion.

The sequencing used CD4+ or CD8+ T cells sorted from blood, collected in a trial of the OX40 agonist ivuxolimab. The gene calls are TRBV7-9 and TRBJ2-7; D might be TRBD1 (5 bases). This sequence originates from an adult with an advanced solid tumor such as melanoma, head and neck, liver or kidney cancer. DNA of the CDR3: TGTGCCAGCAGCACCAGGGCCCAGGGCTCCTACGAGCAGTACTTC. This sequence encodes CASSTRAQGSYEQYF.